This TCR beta chain was recorded in a study of beta chain features in type 1 diabetes. Study conclusions and caveats: Shortening that was moderate but significant affected the TCRB CDR3s of Type 1 diabetes patients in all four CD4+ subsets. Whatever favoring of shorter templates PCR might show would apply equally to patients and controls.

Of the isolated RNA, all was reverse transcribed, and so the sequenced material was expressed TCRB transcripts. Using immunoSEQ multiplex PCR, the repertoire was profiled, and TCRdb retains in-frame clones only, with some absent. In the table there are 200,000 to 300,000 clones, more than 11% of which are singletons. This clone was observed a handful of times. Antigen unknown. Every donor had blood drawn once into heparin, approximately 120 mL on average. Material for sequencing was naive CD4+ T cells from blood. The receptor was isolated from a man aged 25-45 years with type 1 diabetes.

As DNA, the CDR3 is TGCAGCGTGGCCGCGGGACTGGGTTTAGAGCAGTACTTC. Translated: CSVAAGLGLEQYF. The chain joins TRBV29-1 to TRBJ2-7; possible D gene TRBD2, 6 bases. CDR1 is SQVTM and CDR2 is ANQGSEA in the germline V gene. Trimming took 6 bases from V and 7 from J, leaving 19 bases between them. This CDR3 is built from 13 residues.